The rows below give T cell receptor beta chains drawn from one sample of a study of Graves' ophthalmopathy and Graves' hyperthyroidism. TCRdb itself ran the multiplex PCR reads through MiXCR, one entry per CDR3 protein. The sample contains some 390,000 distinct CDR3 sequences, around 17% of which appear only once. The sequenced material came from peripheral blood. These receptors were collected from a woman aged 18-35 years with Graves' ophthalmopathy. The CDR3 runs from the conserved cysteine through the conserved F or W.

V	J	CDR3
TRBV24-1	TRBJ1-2	CATSDDGTGDGYTF
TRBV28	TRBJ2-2	CAHKTENTGELFF
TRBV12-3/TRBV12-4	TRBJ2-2	CASSFQTLGPGELFF
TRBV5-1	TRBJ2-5	CASSFTPRTQETQYF
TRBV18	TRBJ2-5	CASSPGDKETQYF
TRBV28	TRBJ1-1	CASWRTQNTEAFF
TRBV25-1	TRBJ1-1	CASSSYRGRSEAFF
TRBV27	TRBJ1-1	CASSSKPPGHWGIVDTEAFF
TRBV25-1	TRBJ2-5	CASSEYGTRQETQYF
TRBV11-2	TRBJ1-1	CASSFDSWSTEAFF
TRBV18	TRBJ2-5	CASSPQVGPQETQYF
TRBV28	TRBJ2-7	CASTAGTRAHEQYF
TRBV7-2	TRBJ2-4	CASSFQGLAKNIQYF
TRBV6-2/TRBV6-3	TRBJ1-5	CATTDTNSNQPQHF
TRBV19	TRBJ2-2	CASRPGQGASGELFF